What follows are 23 T cell receptor beta chains derived from one specimen sequenced in a study of shared clonotypes between healthy human individuals. Libraries were prepared by immunoSEQ multiplex PCR; TCRdb keeps only in-frame clonotypes and omits some of them. The sample yields about 1.1 million clones, around 78% seen once. Sequenced sample: memory CD4+ T cells from PBMCs. Documented subset: CD45RA-negative fraction. Receptors were obtained from a man younger than 30 in good health. Some clones in this sample may be carry-over from other donors' samples.

With regard to this clone: Possible read error: a much larger clone is one base away. V and J are TRBV6-1 and TRBJ1-5; TRBD1 matches 8 bases. The CDR3 runs 15 residues. The V gene end was trimmed by 3 bases and the J gene end by 1 base; junction bases not matched to a gene: 2. CDR1 and CDR2 from the germline V gene are MNHNS and SASEGT. The chain's CDR3 is CASSDRGLSNQPQHF. The CDR3, as DNA: TGTGCCAGCAGTGACAGGGGGCTAAGCAATCAGCCCCAGCATTTT.

This clone appeared a few times. The rearrangement uses TRBV6-1 and TRBJ1-2; no clear D gene. There are 13 residues in the CDR3. CDR1 and CDR2 (germline): MNHNS, SASEGT. V was clipped by 5 bases and J by 4 bases, with 11 bases between them. CDR3 in amino acids: CASSTPGAYGYTF. CDR3 nucleotide sequence: TGTGCCAGCAGTACCCCAGGCGCCTATGGCTACACCTTC.

The chain links TRBV5-6 to TRBJ2-1, with D possibly being TRBD1 or TRBD2 (5 bases each). The V and J ends lost 1 base and 8 bases respectively, with 10 bases between them. The CDR3 runs to 13 residues. CDR1 and CDR2 from the germline V gene are SGHDT and YYEEEE. The CDR3, as DNA: TGTGCCAGCAGCTTGATTGGGGGTTATGAGCAGTTCTTC. Protein sequence: CASSLIGGYEQFF.

This clone was seen repeatedly, ten times or more. The chain joins TRBV7-9 to TRBJ1-1; a possible D gene is TRBD1 (5 bases). Trimming stripped 5 bases from V and 0 bases from J, with 10 bases between. Germline CDR1 SEHNR, CDR2 FQNEAQ (reference sequence). This CDR3 contains 14 residues. DNA of the CDR3: TGTGCCAGCAGCGTAGACAGCCTGAACACTGAAGCTTTCTTT. This sequence encodes CASSVDSLNTEAFF.

The chain couples TRBV28 to TRBJ1-2; D is uncertain. Trimming took off 4 bases at V and 2 bases at J, with 17 bases between the two ends. CDR1 and CDR2 from the germline V gene are MDHEN and SYDVKM. This CDR3 comprises 16 residues. The CDR3 sequence: CASSSATRVGNYGYTF. CDR3 bases: TGTGCCAGCAGTTCCGCCACAAGGGTGGGCAACTATGGCTACACCTTC.

V and J are TRBV19 and TRBJ1-1; 7 nucleotides match TRBD1. Trimming removed 3 bases from V and 10 bases from J; junction bases left unmatched: 8. This CDR3 region has 13 residues. Germline V CDR1 and CDR2: LNHDA, SQIVND (reference sequence). In nucleotides, the CDR3 is TGTGCCAGTAGTATGGGGACAGTCTCTACAGCTTTCTTT. This encodes CASSMGTVSTAFF.

The J gene is TRBJ1-6, the V gene TRBV14; TRBD1 might be the D (5 bases). Trimming removed 5 bases at V and 17 bases at J, with 19 bases between. Germline CDR1 and CDR2: SGHDN and FVKESK. The CDR3 has 13 amino acids. Here the CDR3 DNA reads TGTGCCAGCAGCGGGGACTGGGTCGCCCCGGTCCACTTT. Residues: CASSGDWVAPVHF.

The V and J genes are TRBV18 and TRBJ1-1; D remains unclear. Germline V gene lookup returns CDR1 KGHSH and CDR2 LQKENI. V was cut by 3 bases and J by 0 bases, with 14 bases left in between. CDR3 size: 16 residues. The CDR3 bases are TGTGCCAGCTCACCTACCAAATGGATTATGAACACTGAAGCTTTCTTT. Its translation: CASSPTKWIMNTEAFF. Variable domain in full (rest from reference TRBV18 and TRBJ1-1): NAGVMQNPRHLVRRRGQEARLRCSPMKGHSHVYWYRQLPEEGLKFMVYLQKENIIDESGMPKERFSAEFPKEGPSILRIQQVVRGDSAAYFCASSPTKWIMNTEAFFGQGTRLTVV.

The chain links TRBV6-5 to TRBJ1-1; 10 positions agree with TRBD1. The CDR3 length is 14 residues. J lost 5 bases, V lost 6 bases, and 6 bases had no gene match. Germline V CDR1 and CDR2: MNHEY, SVGAGI. The CDR3 reads CASSSGTGVTEAFF. Here the CDR3 DNA reads TGTGCCAGCAGCTCCGGGACAGGGGTGACTGAAGCTTTCTTT.

V is TRBV5-1 and J is TRBJ2-2; TRBD2 aligns across 9 bases. This CDR3 spans 16 amino acids. Germline CDR1 SGHRS, CDR2 YFSETQ. J gave up 6 bases and V 1 base, and 7 bases lay outside the gene matches. The CDR3, as DNA: TGCGCCAGCAGCTTGCTGGCGGGAGGGCGTCCCGGGGAGCTGTTTTTT. Translated, it gives CASSLLAGGRPGELFF.

In regard to this clone: Different DNA sequences within this sample yield the same CDR3. The rearrangement uses TRBV18 and TRBJ2-7; perhaps D is TRBD1 or TRBD2 (6 bases each). CDR3 length: 13 residues. Germline assignment: CDR1 KGHSH and CDR2 LQKENI. Trimming removed 3 bases at V and 4 bases at J, with 10 bases between. As DNA, the CDR3 is TGTGCCAGCTCACCGGAGGGGGGATACGAGCAGTACTTC. Translation: CASSPEGGYEQYF.

The chain joins TRBV10-3 to TRBJ2-5; unclear D gene. Germline CDR1 and CDR2: ENHRY and SYGVKD. CDR3 length: 12 residues. V dropped 3 bases and J dropped 7 bases, with 9 bases sitting between them. The CDR3 DNA reads as TGTGCCATCAGTGAAGGACCAGGGACCCAGTACTTC. Translating gives CAISEGPGTQYF.

The genes are TRBV18 and TRBJ2-7; a weak D match, TRBD1 (5 bases). Germline V gives CDR1 KGHSH, CDR2 LQKENI. The CDR3 loop spans 16 amino acids. V dropped 3 bases and J dropped 6 bases, with 21 bases sitting between them. For the CDR3, the DNA is TGTGCCAGCTCACCTACCCTTGGCGAAGGGGTACGCGAGCAGTACTTC. Amino acid sequence: CASSPTLGEGVREQYF. Full variable domain (missing parts from reference TRBV18 and TRBJ2-7): NAGVMQNPRHLVRRRGQEARLRCSPMKGHSHVYWYRQLPEEGLKFMVYLQKENIIDESGMPKERFSAEFPKEGPSILRIQQVVRGDSAAYFCASSPTLGEGVREQYFGPGTRLTVT.

The rearrangement joins TRBV28 to TRBJ2-4; TRBD2 aligns across 7 bases. The CDR3 length is 16 residues. The V gene end was trimmed by 3 bases and the J gene end by 7 bases; junction bases not matched to a gene: 12. Germline V gene sequence: CDR1 MDHEN, CDR2 SYDVKM. This chain's CDR3 is CASSFNPGREMNIQYF. The CDR3 DNA reads as TGTGCCAGCAGTTTCAACCCGGGGCGGGAGATGAACATTCAGTACTTC.

This clone has a handful of counts. The V call is TRBV7-3, the J call TRBJ2-3; tentatively, D is TRBD2 (5 bases). Trimming shortened V by 8 bases and J by 6 bases, and 12 bases separated the two germline ends. The germline CDR1 and CDR2 sequences are SGHTA and FQGTGA. The CDR3 extends over 12 amino acids. CDR3 sequence reads: CASGFSEDTQYF. DNA for the CDR3: TGTGCCAGCGGGTTTAGCGAGGATACGCAGTATTTT.

V and J are TRBV28 and TRBJ2-5, with D uncertain. The germline gives CDR1 MDHEN, CDR2 SYDVKM. This CDR3 spans 13 amino acids. V was shortened by 6 bases and J by 2 bases, with 10 bases between the two germline ends. DNA for the CDR3: TGTGCCAGCAGCCCCATGTTACAAGAGACCCAGTACTTC. This translates into CASSPMLQETQYF.

The chain is built from TRBV10-3 and TRBJ2-1, with 12 bases identical to TRBD1. This CDR3 is 15 amino acids long. Trimming took 7 bases from V and 7 from J; bases not matched to a gene: 8. Germline lookup yields CDR1 ENHRY and CDR2 SYGVKD. The CDR3 here is CAITPGQGARNEQFF. The CDR3 nucleotides are TGTGCCATCACCCCGGGACAGGGGGCGAGAAATGAGCAGTTCTTC.

This chain connects TRBV2 to TRBJ2-3; 11 bases line up with TRBD1. Per germline, CDR1 SNHLY and CDR2 FYNNEI. V gave up 8 bases and J gave up 4 bases; unmatched junction bases: 8. This CDR3 region has 15 residues. CDR3 coding DNA: TGTGCCAGCGGACCCGGGACAGGGGGAGCAGATACGCAGTATTTT. Protein: CASGPGTGGADTQYF.

This clone came up a few times. The V call is TRBV4-3, the J call TRBJ1-3; D not resolved. CDR1 is LGHNA, CDR2 YSLEER, per germline. Between the trimmed V and J ends, which lost 0 bases and 0 bases, there was a span of 9 bases. CDR3 length: 16 amino acids. The CDR3 loop reads CASSQDAAVSGNTIYF. In DNA form, the CDR3 reads TGCGCCAGCAGCCAAGACGCGGCAGTCTCTGGAAACACCATATATTTT.

This clone was picked up one time. The rearrangement links TRBV6-1 to TRBJ2-7, with 11 bases lining up with TRBD2. Per germline, CDR1 MNHNS and CDR2 SASEGT. J was trimmed by 4 bases and V by 6 bases; bases with no gene match: 5. This CDR3 contains 14 residues. This CDR3 reads CASRTSGSVYEQYF. For the CDR3, the DNA is TGTGCCAGCAGAACTAGCGGGAGTGTGTACGAGCAGTACTTC.

This rearrangement joins TRBV4-2 to TRBJ1-1; the D gene is possibly TRBD1 (6 bases). Germline loops: CDR1 LGHNA, CDR2 YNFKEQ. The CDR3 loop spans 14 amino acids. The germline V and J ends were trimmed by 4 bases and 0 bases, with 9 bases remaining between them. CDR3 amino acids: CASSPDRMNTEAFF. The CDR3 DNA reads TGTGCCAGCAGCCCAGACAGGATGAACACTGAAGCTTTCTTT.

The chain recombines TRBV23-1 with TRBJ2-3; D gene unclear. TRBV23-1 is an open reading frame whose function is uncertain. CDR3 length: 14 residues. Deletions cut 2 bases from V and 2 bases from J, with 8 bases between. CDR3: CASSQEAATDTQYF. The DNA of the CDR3 is TGCGCCAGCAGTCAAGAGGCAGCCACAGATACGCAGTATTTT.

This clone has just one count. This chain links TRBV7-2 with TRBJ2-3, with D perhaps being TRBD1 or TRBD2 (5 bases each). CDR1 SGHTA and CDR2 FQGNSA come from the germline V gene. V lost 1 base and J lost 2, with 10 bases in between. The CDR3 is 15 residues long. This CDR3 is CASSLVGGNTDTQYF. The CDR3 DNA reads TGTGCCAGCAGCTTAGTTGGGGGAAACACAGATACGCAGTATTTT. Full variable domain (missing parts from reference TRBV7-2 and TRBJ2-3): GAGVSQSPSNKVTEKGKDVELRCDPISGHTALYWYRQSLGQGLEFLIYFQGNSAPDKSGLPSDRFSAERTGGSVSTLTIQRTQQEDSAVYLCASSLVGGNTDTQYFGPGTRLTVL.